This T cell receptor (beta chain) was retrieved from a study of Ad26.COV2.S vaccination and SARS-CoV-2 variants. As for the study in general: The study gave Ad26.COV2.S intramuscularly, once or twice 56 days apart.

From germline, CDR1 is LNHDA and CDR2 SQIVND (reference sequence). The length of the CDR3 is 13 residues. The V gene lost 7 bases and the J gene lost 8 bases, with 14 bases spanning the gap. The treatment: roughly 18 received Ad26.COV2.S at low or high dose, single or two shots; a few received placebo; per-sample allocation not given. Day 63 after the first injection of vaccine or placebo was the sampling time. Sequenced by immunoSEQ multiplex PCR; TCRdb stores in-frame clones only, minus some. This sample has 350,000 to 400,000 clones, with around nine tenths found just once. Sequences were derived from peripheral blood, sampled in a trial of Ad26.COV2.S vaccine versus placebo. The rearrangement joins TRBV19 to TRBJ1-4, with unresolved D. The TCR comes from a person aged 18-60 years who received the Ad26.COV2.S COVID-19 vaccine or a placebo. CDR3 DNA: TGTGCCAGTAACTCCGGGCGGGGAGAAAAACTGTTTTTT. Translated: CASNSGRGEKLFF. Filled out from reference TRBV19 and TRBJ1-4, the complete variable domain reads DGGITQSPKYLFRKEGQNVTLSCEQNLNHDAMYWYRQDPGQGLRLIYYSQIVNDFQKGDIAEGYSVSREKKESFPLTVTSAQKNPTAFYLCASNSGRGEKLFFGSGTQLSVL.